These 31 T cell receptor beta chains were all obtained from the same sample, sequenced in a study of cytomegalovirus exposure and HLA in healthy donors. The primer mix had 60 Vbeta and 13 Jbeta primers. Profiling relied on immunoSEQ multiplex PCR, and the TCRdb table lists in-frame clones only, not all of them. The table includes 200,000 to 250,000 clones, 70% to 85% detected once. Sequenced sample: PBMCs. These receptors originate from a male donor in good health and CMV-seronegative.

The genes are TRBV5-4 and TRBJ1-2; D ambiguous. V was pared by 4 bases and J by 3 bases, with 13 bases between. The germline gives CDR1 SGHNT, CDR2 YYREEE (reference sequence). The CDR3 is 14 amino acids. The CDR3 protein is CASSDGAAYYGYTF. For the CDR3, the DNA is TGTGCCAGCAGCGACGGAGCGGCATACTATGGCTACACCTTC.

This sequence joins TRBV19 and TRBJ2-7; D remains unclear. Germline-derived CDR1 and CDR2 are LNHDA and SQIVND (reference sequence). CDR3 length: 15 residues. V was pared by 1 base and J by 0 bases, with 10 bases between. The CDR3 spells CASSIVGGNSYEQYF. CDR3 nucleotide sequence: TGTGCCAGTAGTATAGTCGGCGGCAACTCCTACGAGCAGTACTTC. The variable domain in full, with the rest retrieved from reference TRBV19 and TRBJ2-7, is DGGITQSPKYLFRKEGQNVTLSCEQNLNHDAMYWYRQDPGQGLRLIYYSQIVNDFQKGDIAEGYSVSREKKESFPLTVTSAQKNPTAFYLCASSIVGGNSYEQYFGPGTRLTVT.

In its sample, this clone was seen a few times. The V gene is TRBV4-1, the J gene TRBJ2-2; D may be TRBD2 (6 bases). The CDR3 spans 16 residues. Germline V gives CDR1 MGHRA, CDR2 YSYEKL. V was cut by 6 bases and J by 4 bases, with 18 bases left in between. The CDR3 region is CASSRLGGDTTGELFF. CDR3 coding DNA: TGCGCCAGCAGTCGGTTGGGGGGAGATACCACCGGGGAGCTGTTTTTT.

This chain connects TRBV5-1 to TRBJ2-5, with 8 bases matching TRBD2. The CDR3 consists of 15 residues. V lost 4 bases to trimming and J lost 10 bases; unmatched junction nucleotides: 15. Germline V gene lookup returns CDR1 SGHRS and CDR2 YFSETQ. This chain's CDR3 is CASSTTGLAWGDQYF. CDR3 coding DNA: TGCGCCAGCAGCACAACCGGACTAGCTTGGGGTGACCAGTACTTC.

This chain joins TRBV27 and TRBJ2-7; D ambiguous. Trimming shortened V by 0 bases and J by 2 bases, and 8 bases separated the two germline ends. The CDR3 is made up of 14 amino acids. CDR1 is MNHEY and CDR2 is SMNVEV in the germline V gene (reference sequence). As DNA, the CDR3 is TGTGCCAGCAGTTTATCGGGCTACCCCTACGAGCAGTACTTC. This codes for CASSLSGYPYEQYF.

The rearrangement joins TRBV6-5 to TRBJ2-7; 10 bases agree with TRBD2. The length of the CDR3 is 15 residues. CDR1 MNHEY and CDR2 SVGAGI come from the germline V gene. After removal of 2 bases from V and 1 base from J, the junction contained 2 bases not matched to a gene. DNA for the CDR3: TGTGCCAGCAGTTACGTACTAGCGGGATCCTACGAGCAGTACTTC. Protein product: CASSYVLAGSYEQYF.

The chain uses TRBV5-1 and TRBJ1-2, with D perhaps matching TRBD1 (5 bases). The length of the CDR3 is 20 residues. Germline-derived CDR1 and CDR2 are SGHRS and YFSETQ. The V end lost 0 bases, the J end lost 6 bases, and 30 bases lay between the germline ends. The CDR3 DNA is TGCGCCAGCAGCTTGGGGGGGACGCTACCACGGGGAGGCCCAGTAAATGGCTACACCTTC. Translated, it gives CASSLGGTLPRGGPVNGYTF.

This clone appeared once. CDR3: CASSSRGGDYGYTF. The CDR3 DNA follows: TGTGCCAGCAGCTCGAGGGGGGGGGACTATGGCTACACCTTC. This chain joins TRBV6-1 and TRBJ1-2; maybe TRBD1 (6 bases). This CDR3 has 14 amino acids. V shed 6 bases and J shed 3 bases, with 14 bases lying between them. Germline assignment: CDR1 MNHNS and CDR2 SASEGT.

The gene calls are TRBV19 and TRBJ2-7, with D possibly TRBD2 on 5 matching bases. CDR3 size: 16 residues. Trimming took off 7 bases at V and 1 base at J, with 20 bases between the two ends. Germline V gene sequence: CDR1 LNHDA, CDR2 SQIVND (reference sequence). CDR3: CASTKGPGRASYEQYF. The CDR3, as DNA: TGTGCCAGTACCAAAGGACCGGGAAGGGCATCCTACGAGCAGTACTTC.

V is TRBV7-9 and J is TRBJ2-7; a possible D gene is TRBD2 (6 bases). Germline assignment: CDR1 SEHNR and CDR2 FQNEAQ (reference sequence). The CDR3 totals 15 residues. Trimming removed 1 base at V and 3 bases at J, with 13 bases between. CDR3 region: CASSLGGAGGYEQYF. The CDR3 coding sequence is TGTGCCAGCAGCTTAGGGGGCGCCGGGGGCTACGAGCAGTACTTC.

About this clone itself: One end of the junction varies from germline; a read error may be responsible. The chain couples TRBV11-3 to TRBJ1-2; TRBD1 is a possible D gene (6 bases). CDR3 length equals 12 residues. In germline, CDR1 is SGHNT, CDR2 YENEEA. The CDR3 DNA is TGTGCCAACAGCTCCTCAGGGGTTGGCTACACCTTC. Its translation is CANSSSGVGYTF. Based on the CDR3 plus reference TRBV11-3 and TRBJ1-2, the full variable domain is EAGVVQSPRYKIIEKKQPVAFWCNPISGHNTLYWYLQNLGQGPELLIRYENEEAVDDSQLPKDRFSAERLKGVDSTLKIQPAELGDSAVYLCANSSSGVGYTFGSGTRLTVV.

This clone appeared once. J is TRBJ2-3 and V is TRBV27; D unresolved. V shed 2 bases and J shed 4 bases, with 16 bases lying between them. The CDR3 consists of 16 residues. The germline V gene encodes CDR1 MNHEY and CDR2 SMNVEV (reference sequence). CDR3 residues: CASSLGADLIADTQYF. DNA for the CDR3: TGTGCCAGCAGTTTAGGCGCAGACTTAATTGCAGATACGCAGTATTTT.

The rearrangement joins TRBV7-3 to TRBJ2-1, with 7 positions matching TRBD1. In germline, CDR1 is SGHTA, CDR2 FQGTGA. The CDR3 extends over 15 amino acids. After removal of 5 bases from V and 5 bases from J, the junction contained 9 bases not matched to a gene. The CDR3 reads CASSQYVQGNNEQFF. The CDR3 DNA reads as TGTGCCAGCAGCCAATATGTACAGGGGAACAATGAGCAGTTCTTC.

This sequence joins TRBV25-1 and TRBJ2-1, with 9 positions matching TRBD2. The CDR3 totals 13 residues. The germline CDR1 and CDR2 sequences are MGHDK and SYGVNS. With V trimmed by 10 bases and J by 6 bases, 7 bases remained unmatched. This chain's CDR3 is CATRGLATNEQFF. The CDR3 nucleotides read TGTGCCACCCGAGGACTAGCGACCAATGAGCAGTTCTTC.

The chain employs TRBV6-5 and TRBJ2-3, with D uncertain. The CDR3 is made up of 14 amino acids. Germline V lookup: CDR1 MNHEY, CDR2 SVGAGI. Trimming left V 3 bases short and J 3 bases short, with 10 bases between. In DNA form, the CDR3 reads TGTGCCAGCAGTTATTCCCAGTCGACAGATACGCAGTATTTT. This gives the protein CASSYSQSTDTQYF.

The CDR3, as DNA: TGTGCCAGCAGCGAGACGGGACAGGGGGCGAGGAACACTGAAGCTTTCTTT. The encoded protein is CASSETGQGARNTEAFF. The rearrangement joins TRBV9 to TRBJ1-1, with 12 nucleotides matching TRBD1. J gave up 1 base and V 3 bases, and 7 bases lay outside the gene matches. CDR3 length: 17 residues. CDR1 SGDLS and CDR2 YYNGEE come from the germline V gene.

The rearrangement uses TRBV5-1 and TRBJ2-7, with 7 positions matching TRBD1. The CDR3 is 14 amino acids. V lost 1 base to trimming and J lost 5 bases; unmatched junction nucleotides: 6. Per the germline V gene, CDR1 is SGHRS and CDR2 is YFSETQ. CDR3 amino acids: CASSLNRGADEQYF. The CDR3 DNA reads TGCGCCAGCAGCTTGAACAGGGGCGCGGACGAGCAGTACTTC.

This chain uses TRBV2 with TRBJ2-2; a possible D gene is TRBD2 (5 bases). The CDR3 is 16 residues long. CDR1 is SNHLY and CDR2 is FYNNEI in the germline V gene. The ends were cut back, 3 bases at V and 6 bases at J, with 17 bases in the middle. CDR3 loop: CASSDQVGEGAGELFF. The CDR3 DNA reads TGTGCCAGCAGTGATCAAGTAGGAGAGGGCGCCGGGGAGCTGTTTTTT.

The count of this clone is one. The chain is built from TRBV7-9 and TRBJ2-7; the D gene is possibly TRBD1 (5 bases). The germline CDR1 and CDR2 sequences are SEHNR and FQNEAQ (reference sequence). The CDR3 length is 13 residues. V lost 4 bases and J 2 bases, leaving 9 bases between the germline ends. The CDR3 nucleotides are TGTGCCAGCAGCTCAGACAGTACCTACGAGCAGTACTTC. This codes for CASSSDSTYEQYF.

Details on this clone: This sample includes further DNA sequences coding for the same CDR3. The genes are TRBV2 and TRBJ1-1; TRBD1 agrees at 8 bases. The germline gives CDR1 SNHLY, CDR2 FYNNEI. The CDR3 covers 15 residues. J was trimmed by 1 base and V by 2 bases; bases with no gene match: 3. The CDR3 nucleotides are TGTGCCAGCAGTGAAATGGGACAGGAGAACACTGAAGCTTTCTTT. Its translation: CASSEMGQENTEAFF. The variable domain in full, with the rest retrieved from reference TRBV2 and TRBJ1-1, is EPEVTQTPSHQVTQMGQEVILRCVPISNHLYFYWYRQILGQKVEFLVSFYNNEISEKSEIFDDQFSVERPDGSNFTLKIRSTKLEDSAMYFCASSEMGQENTEAFFGQGTRLTVV.

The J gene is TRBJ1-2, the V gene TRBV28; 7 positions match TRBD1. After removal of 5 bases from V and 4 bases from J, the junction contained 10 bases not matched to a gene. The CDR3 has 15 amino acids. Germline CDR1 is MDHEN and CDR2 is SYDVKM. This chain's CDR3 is CASSPGTVGGYGYTF. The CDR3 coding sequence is TGTGCCAGCAGTCCTGGGACAGTTGGCGGCTATGGCTACACCTTC.

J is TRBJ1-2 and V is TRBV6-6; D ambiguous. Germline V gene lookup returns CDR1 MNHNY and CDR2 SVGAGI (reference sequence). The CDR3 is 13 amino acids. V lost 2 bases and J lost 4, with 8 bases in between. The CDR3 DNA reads TGTGCCAGCAGTTACGGTTCGGGCTATGGCTACACCTTC. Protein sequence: CASSYGSGYGYTF.

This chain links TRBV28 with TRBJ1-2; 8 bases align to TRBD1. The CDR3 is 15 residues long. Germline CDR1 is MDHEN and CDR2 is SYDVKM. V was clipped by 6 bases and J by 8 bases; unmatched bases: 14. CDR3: CASSTPLGQASGYTF. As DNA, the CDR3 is TGTGCCAGCAGCACACCCTTGGGACAGGCCTCCGGCTACACCTTC.

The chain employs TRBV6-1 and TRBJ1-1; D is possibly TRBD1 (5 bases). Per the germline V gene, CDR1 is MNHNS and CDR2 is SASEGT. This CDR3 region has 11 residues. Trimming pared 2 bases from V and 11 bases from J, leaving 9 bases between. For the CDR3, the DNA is TGTGCCAGCAGTGAACAGGGATGGGCTTTCTTT. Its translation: CASSEQGWAFF.

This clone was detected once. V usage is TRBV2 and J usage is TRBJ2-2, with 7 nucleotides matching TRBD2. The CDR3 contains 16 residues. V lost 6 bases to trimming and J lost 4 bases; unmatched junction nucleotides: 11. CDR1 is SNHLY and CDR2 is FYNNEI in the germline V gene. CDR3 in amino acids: CASSAGGYEVTGELFF. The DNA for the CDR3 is TGTGCCAGCAGCGCCGGGGGGTACGAGGTCACCGGGGAGCTGTTTTTT.

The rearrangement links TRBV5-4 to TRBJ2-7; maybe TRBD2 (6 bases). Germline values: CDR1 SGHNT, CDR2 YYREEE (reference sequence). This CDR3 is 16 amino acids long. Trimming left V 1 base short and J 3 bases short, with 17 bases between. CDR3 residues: CASSLTAASAVYEQYF. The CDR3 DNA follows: TGTGCCAGCAGCTTGACAGCCGCTAGCGCGGTCTACGAGCAGTACTTC.

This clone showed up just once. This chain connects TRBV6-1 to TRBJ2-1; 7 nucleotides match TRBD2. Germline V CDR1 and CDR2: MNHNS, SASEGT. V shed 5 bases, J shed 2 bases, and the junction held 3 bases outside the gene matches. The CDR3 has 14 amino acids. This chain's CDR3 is CASSLSGTYNEQFF. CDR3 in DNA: TGTGCCAGCAGTTTGAGCGGGACCTACAATGAGCAGTTCTTC.

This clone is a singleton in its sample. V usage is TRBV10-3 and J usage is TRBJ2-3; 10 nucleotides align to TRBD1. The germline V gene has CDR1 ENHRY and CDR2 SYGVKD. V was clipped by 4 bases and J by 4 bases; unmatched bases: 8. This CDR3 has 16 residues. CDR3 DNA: TGTGCCATCAGTGGCCTGACAGGGGGCGTTGCAGATACGCAGTATTTT. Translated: CAISGLTGGVADTQYF.

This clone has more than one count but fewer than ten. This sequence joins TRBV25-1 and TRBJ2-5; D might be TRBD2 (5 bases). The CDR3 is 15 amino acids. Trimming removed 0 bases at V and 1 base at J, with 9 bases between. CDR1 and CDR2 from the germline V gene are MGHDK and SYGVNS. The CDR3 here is CASSEYRGSQETQYF. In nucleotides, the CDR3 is TGTGCCAGCAGTGAATATCGAGGGTCCCAAGAGACCCAGTACTTC.

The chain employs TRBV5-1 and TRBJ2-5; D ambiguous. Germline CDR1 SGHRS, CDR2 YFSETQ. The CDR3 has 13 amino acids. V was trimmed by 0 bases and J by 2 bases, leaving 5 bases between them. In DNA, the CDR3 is TGCGCCAGCAGCTTGGTACTACAAGAGACCCAGTACTTC. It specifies CASSLVLQETQYF.

The CDR3 nucleotides are TGTGCCAGCAGCCAAGAGGGGCCGGGACTAGCGGGGGAGGACACCGGGGAGCTGTTTTTT. Translation gives CASSQEGPGLAGEDTGELFF. The rearrangement uses TRBV14 and TRBJ2-2; TRBD2 matches 14 bases. The V gene end was trimmed by 0 bases and the J gene end by 3 bases; junction bases not matched to a gene: 9. From germline, CDR1 is SGHDN and CDR2 FVKESK. The CDR3 consists of 20 residues.